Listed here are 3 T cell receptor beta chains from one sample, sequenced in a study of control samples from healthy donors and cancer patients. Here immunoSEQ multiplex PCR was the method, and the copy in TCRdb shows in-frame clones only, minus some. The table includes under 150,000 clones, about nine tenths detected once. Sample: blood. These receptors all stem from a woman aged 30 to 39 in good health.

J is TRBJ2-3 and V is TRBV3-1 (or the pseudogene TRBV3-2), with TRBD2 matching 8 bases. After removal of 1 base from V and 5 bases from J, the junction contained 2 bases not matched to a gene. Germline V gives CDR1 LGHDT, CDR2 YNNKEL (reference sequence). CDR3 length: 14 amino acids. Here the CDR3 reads CASSQAGGIDTQYF. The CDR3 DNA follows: TGTGCCAGCAGCCAAGCGGGAGGGATAGATACGCAGTATTTT.

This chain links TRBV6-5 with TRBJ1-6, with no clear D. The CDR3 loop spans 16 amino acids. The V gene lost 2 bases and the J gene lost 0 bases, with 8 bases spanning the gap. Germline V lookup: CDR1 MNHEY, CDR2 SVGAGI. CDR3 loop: CASSYDASSYNSPLHF. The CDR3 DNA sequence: TGTGCCAGCAGTTACGACGCGAGCTCCTATAATTCACCCCTCCACTTT.

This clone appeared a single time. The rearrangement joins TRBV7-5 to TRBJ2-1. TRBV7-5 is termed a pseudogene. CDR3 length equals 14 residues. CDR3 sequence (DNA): TGTGTCAGAAGCCCGGGCCGGGCCGCCCCTATGGAGTTCTTC. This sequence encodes CVRSPGRAAPMEFF.